The next 14 T cell receptor beta chains were all read from a single sample in a study of T cell responses to AZD1222 COVID-19 vaccine. The table came from immunoSEQ multiplex PCR; TCRdb's copy has only in-frame clones and leaves some out. This sample has 95,000 to 150,000 clones, with around 92% found just once. The input for sequencing was peripheral blood, taken on day 0 of AZD1222 vaccination. These receptors came from an adult in good health.

V is TRBV5-1 and J is TRBJ2-7; D may be TRBD1 (5 bases). The CDR3 is 16 amino acids. Trimming took off 0 bases at V and 2 bases at J, with 15 bases between the two ends. Germline-derived CDR1 and CDR2 are SGHRS and YFSETQ. The CDR3 region is CASSLEQDRFPYEQYF. The DNA of the CDR3 is TGCGCCAGCAGCTTGGAACAGGACCGTTTTCCCTACGAGCAGTACTTC.

The gene calls are TRBV6-5 and TRBJ1-5; possibly TRBD1 for D (5 bases). The length of the CDR3 is 15 residues. Germline CDR1 is MNHEY and CDR2 is SVGAGI. Trimming removed 7 bases from V and 4 bases from J, with 17 bases in between. The CDR3 reads CASIRGTGGNQPQHF. The CDR3 bases are TGTGCCAGCATCCGAGGGACCGGGGGAAATCAGCCCCAGCATTTT.

This clone has a single count. The rearrangement joins TRBV2 to TRBJ1-5, with 7 positions matching TRBD1. The length of the CDR3 is 15 residues. The germline CDR1 and CDR2 sequences are SNHLY and FYNNEI. V was pared by 5 bases and J by 3 bases, with 7 bases of the junction left unmatched. The CDR3 nucleotides read TGTGCCAGCAGTCAACGACAGGGATTCAATCAGCCCCAGCATTTT. Translating gives CASSQRQGFNQPQHF.

The chain joins TRBV7-3 to TRBJ1-1; TRBD1 matches 7 bases. CDR3 length: 14 amino acids. Trimming at V came to 4 bases and at J to 0 bases, leaving 2 bases not matched to a gene. Germline assignment: CDR1 SGHTA and CDR2 FQGTGA. The CDR3 loop is CASSSQGVNTEAFF. As DNA, the CDR3 is TGTGCCAGCAGCTCGCAGGGGGTGAACACTGAAGCTTTCTTT.

The chain uses TRBV28 and TRBJ2-5; 7 nucleotides line up with TRBD1. CDR3 size: 15 residues. From germline, CDR1 is MDHEN and CDR2 SYDVKM. V was clipped by 7 bases and J by 4 bases; unmatched bases: 12. The CDR3 loop reads CASKESGTVGETQYF. CDR3 sequence (DNA): TGTGCCAGCAAGGAAAGTGGGACAGTAGGAGAGACCCAGTACTTC.

This clone appeared once. The chain links TRBV19 to TRBJ1-5; 7 bases map to TRBD1. Trimming took 0 bases from V and 8 from J; bases not matched to a gene: 10. Per germline, CDR1 LNHDA and CDR2 SQIVND (reference sequence). The CDR3 consists of 16 residues. The CDR3 region is CASSIDDRVLGEPQHF. The CDR3 DNA reads TGTGCCAGTAGTATAGACGACAGGGTTCTTGGGGAGCCCCAGCATTTT.

This chain joins TRBV3-1 (or the pseudogene TRBV3-2) and TRBJ1-4; no clear D gene. The germline gives CDR1 LGHDT, CDR2 YNNKEL (reference sequence). V was trimmed by 4 bases and J by 10 bases, leaving 10 bases between them. The CDR3 is 12 residues long. CDR3 sequence: CASSLEGGKLFF. DNA for the CDR3: TGTGCCAGCAGCCTGGAGGGAGGAAAACTGTTTTTT.

This clone has a single count. The chain employs TRBV19 and TRBJ2-3; 8 bases are shared with TRBD1. Germline V gene data show CDR1 as LNHDA and CDR2 as SQIVND (reference sequence). Trimming at V came to 6 bases and at J to 6 bases, leaving 14 bases not matched to a gene. The CDR3 covers 16 residues. This CDR3 reads CASRRPGQVDSDTQYF. CDR3 DNA: TGTGCCAGTAGGAGACCGGGACAGGTCGATTCGGATACGCAGTATTTT.

This clone has only one observation. This sequence joins TRBV3-1 (or the pseudogene TRBV3-2) and TRBJ2-2, with D unclear. V lost 4 bases to trimming and J lost 0 bases, with 12 bases between them. The germline V gene encodes CDR1 LGHDT and CDR2 YNNKEL (reference sequence). The CDR3 spans 16 residues. CDR3 residues: CASSLTRAPNTGELFF. The CDR3 DNA reads TGTGCCAGCAGCCTCACACGGGCCCCGAACACCGGGGAGCTGTTTTTT.

This chain uses TRBV29-1 with TRBJ1-1; the D gene is possibly TRBD1 (5 bases). The V gene's germline CDR1 is SQVTM and CDR2 ANQGSEA. Trimming cost V 4 bases and J 3 bases, with 6 bases left between them. The CDR3 contains 11 residues. The CDR3, as DNA: TGCAGCGTTGTAGGGGACACTGAAGCTTTCTTT. Its translation is CSVVGDTEAFF.

The chain recombines TRBV24-1 with TRBJ1-1; D may be TRBD1 (5 bases). CDR1 is KGHDR and CDR2 is SFDVKD in the germline V gene. The CDR3 extends over 14 amino acids. The V and J ends lost 9 bases and 1 base respectively, with 14 bases between them. CDR3 loop: CATGLRGENTEAFF. The CDR3 DNA reads TGTGCCACCGGGCTTCGGGGGGAGAACACTGAAGCTTTCTTT.

The genes are TRBV5-6 and TRBJ2-2; TRBD2 aligns across 7 bases. With V trimmed by 6 bases and J by 7 bases, 9 bases remained unmatched. The CDR3 runs 14 residues. Germline V gene data show CDR1 as SGHDT and CDR2 as YYEEEE. CDR3 nucleotide sequence: TGTGCCAGCAAGTCCGTCGGGAGGAACGGGGAGCTGTTTTTT. The encoded protein is CASKSVGRNGELFF.

The J gene is TRBJ2-7, the V gene TRBV19; TRBD1 matches at 8 bases. The V gene end was trimmed by 4 bases and the J gene end by 4 bases; junction bases not matched to a gene: 6. The CDR3 is 14 amino acids. CDR1 LNHDA and CDR2 SQIVND come from the germline V gene (reference sequence). The CDR3 spells CASSKQGVEYEQYF. Here the CDR3 DNA reads TGTGCCAGTAGTAAACAGGGGGTAGAATACGAGCAGTACTTC. Combining the CDR3 with reference TRBV19 and TRBJ2-7 gives the whole variable domain DGGITQSPKYLFRKEGQNVTLSCEQNLNHDAMYWYRQDPGQGLRLIYYSQIVNDFQKGDIAEGYSVSREKKESFPLTVTSAQKNPTAFYLCASSKQGVEYEQYFGPGTRLTVT.

V gene TRBV5-1 combines with J gene TRBJ2-3; 12 nucleotides match TRBD2. With 0 bases clipped from V and 5 bases from J, the junction kept 16 bases outside the gene matches. Germline V lookup: CDR1 SGHRS, CDR2 YFSETQ. This CDR3 contains 20 residues. The CDR3 DNA follows: TGCGCCAGCAGCTTGGCGCCCCTAGCGGGGGGGTTAACTCAGAGAGATACGCAGTATTTT. Its translation: CASSLAPLAGGLTQRDTQYF.